Below, 2 T cell receptor beta chains from the same sample are listed, as sequenced in a study of PD-1 blockade in classical Hodgkin lymphoma. Measured with immunoSEQ multiplex PCR; TCRdb has only the in-frame clones, and not every one. Of roughly 150,000 clones listed, about four fifths were seen once; the top ten hold about 9.3%. All patients experienced relapse after autologous stem cell transplantation, and brentuximab vedotin exposure was variable. Sequenced here: peripheral blood mononuclear cells (PBMCs), sampled before the second cycle of nivolumab. The receptors originated from a human donor with classical Hodgkin lymphoma.

The chain carries TRBV11-3 and TRBJ2-7, with TRBD1 as a possible D gene (6 bases). Looked up from germline, CDR1 is SGHNT and CDR2 is YENEEA. The CDR3 runs 13 residues. Trimming cost V 2 bases and J 2 bases, with 7 bases left between them. CDR3: CASSLNRAYEQYF. The CDR3 coding sequence is TGTGCCAGCAGCTTAAACAGGGCCTACGAGCAGTACTTC.

This sequence joins TRBV2 and TRBJ1-4; the D is unclear. This CDR3 contains 11 residues. Germline lookup yields CDR1 SNHLY and CDR2 FYNNEI. Trimming removed 8 bases from V and 8 bases from J, with 9 bases in between. The CDR3 bases are TGTGCCAGCCTAAGTCTCGAAAAACTGTTTTTT. Translated: CASLSLEKLFF. The whole variable domain, filled in from reference TRBV2 and TRBJ1-4, reads EPEVTQTPSHQVTQMGQEVILRCVPISNHLYFYWYRQILGQKVEFLVSFYNNEISEKSEIFDDQFSVERPDGSNFTLKIRSTKLEDSAMYFCASLSLEKLFFGSGTQLSVL.